This T cell receptor (beta chain) was recorded in a study of shared clonotypes between healthy human individuals. Points from the study as a whole: Having only a few donors restricted how much genetic and exposure-history diversity was captured.

Turning to this clone: Its antigen is as yet unknown.

CD45RO-negative, CCR7-selected cells formed the naive CD8 fraction, which excluded terminally differentiated effector memory CD45RA+ cells. V trimming: 2 bases; J trimming: 6 bases; junction bases outside the gene matches: 6. The CDR3 contains 15 residues. Germline V CDR1 and CDR2: MNHEY, SMNVEV (reference sequence). The DNA input per sorted-subset replicate PCR was roughly 0.2 ug, corresponding to some 30,000 T cell genomes. Data came from immunoSEQ multiplex PCR; TCRdb stores just in-frame clones and leaves some out. The sample shows hundreds of thousands of clones, about 95% of them seen only once.

The receptor's source is a woman between 25 and 40 years old in good health. What was sequenced was naive CD8+ T cells sorted from blood. The J gene is TRBJ2-1, the V gene TRBV27, with 8 positions matching TRBD2. The CDR3 bases are TGTGCCAGCAGTTTAAGCGGGAGTGCGGGCAATGAGCAGTTCTTC. Translation: CASSLSGSAGNEQFF.